The 32 T cell receptor beta chains below come from one sample, sequenced in a study of blood T cell repertoires in COVID-19. This table comes from immunoSEQ multiplex PCR, and its TCRdb copy is limited to in-frame clones, with some not included. The repertoire holds 30,000 to 35,000 clones, with roughly 80% as singletons. Specimen: peripheral blood. Every receptor here comes from a human donor in a cohort sampled during active COVID-19.

The rearrangement joins TRBV2 to TRBJ2-7; D uncertain. The CDR3 length is 13 residues. V shed 10 bases and J shed 2 bases, with 15 bases lying between them. CDR1 is SNHLY, CDR2 FYNNEI, per germline. The CDR3 sequence is CATTAGNAYEQYF. For the CDR3, the DNA is TGTGCCACGACGGCAGGCAATGCCTACGAGCAGTACTTC.

The chain couples TRBV10-3 to TRBJ1-2; D may be TRBD1 (5 bases). Trimming cost V 3 bases and J 4 bases, with 12 bases left between them. Germline assignment: CDR1 ENHRY and CDR2 SYGVKD. The CDR3 runs 14 residues. The CDR3 is CAISDRGLTYGYTF. As DNA, the CDR3 is TGTGCCATCAGTGATAGGGGCCTAACCTATGGCTACACCTTC.

This clone has only one observation. The chain has TRBV7-8 and TRBJ2-6; TRBD2 agrees at 9 bases. This CDR3 has 18 amino acids. Germline lookup yields CDR1 SGHVS and CDR2 FQNEAQ. The V gene end was trimmed by 2 bases and the J gene end by 0 bases; junction bases not matched to a gene: 5. The CDR3 spells CASSLYASGDSGANVLTF. Here the CDR3 DNA reads TGTGCCAGCAGCTTATACGCTAGCGGGGACTCTGGGGCCAACGTCCTGACTTTC.

V and J are TRBV19 and TRBJ1-2; D possibly corresponds to TRBD1 (5 bases). Trimming removed 2 bases at V and 4 bases at J, with 11 bases between. The CDR3 is 14 residues long. Germline V gene data show CDR1 as LNHDA and CDR2 as SQIVND (reference sequence). The CDR3 sequence: CASSISAGGYGYTF. The CDR3 DNA reads TGTGCCAGTAGTATATCGGCGGGGGGCTATGGCTACACCTTC.

This chain uses TRBV10-3 with TRBJ2-3; 8 nucleotides match TRBD2. In germline, CDR1 is ENHRY, CDR2 SYGVKD. J was trimmed by 4 bases and V by 6 bases; bases with no gene match: 6. The CDR3 covers 14 residues. CDR3 protein: CAISSGGGADTQYF. DNA of the CDR3: TGTGCCATCAGCTCGGGGGGGGGTGCAGATACGCAGTATTTT.

The chain combines TRBV19 with TRBJ2-6, with D hard to call. Trimming shortened V by 1 base and J by 2 bases, and 6 bases separated the two germline ends. CDR1 and CDR2 (germline): LNHDA, SQIVND (reference sequence). The CDR3 sequence is 15 residues long. The CDR3 nucleotides are TGTGCCAGTAGTATAGTGAGGACTGGGGCCAACGTCCTGACTTTC. This codes for CASSIVRTGANVLTF.

The gene calls are TRBV6-5 and TRBJ2-7, with D possibly TRBD1 on 5 matching bases. Per germline, CDR1 MNHEY and CDR2 SVGAGI. The CDR3 is 15 residues long. With 0 bases removed from V and 3 bases from J, the gap between germline ends came to 12 bases. The CDR3 DNA reads as TGTGCCAGCAGTTACTCCCCAGGGTCCTTCTACGAGCAGTACTTC. It yields the protein CASSYSPGSFYEQYF.

The gene calls are TRBV9 and TRBJ1-4; D unresolved. With 3 bases removed from V and 3 bases from J, the gap between germline ends came to 12 bases. Germline V gene data show CDR1 as SGDLS and CDR2 as YYNGEE. The length of the CDR3 is 15 residues. The CDR3 region has the DNA TGTGCCAGCAGCGCCCACTCGACATCTAATGAAAAACTGTTTTTT. This codes for CASSAHSTSNEKLFF.

This chain uses TRBV7-8 with TRBJ1-4; a possible D gene is TRBD1 (6 bases). V dropped 5 bases and J dropped 0 bases, with 16 bases sitting between them. The CDR3 extends over 17 amino acids. Germline V CDR1 and CDR2: SGHVS, FQNEAQ. CDR3 loop: CASSPTGHSSTNEKLFF. Written as DNA, the CDR3 is TGTGCCAGCAGCCCCACGGGACATTCTTCAACTAATGAAAAACTGTTTTTT.

The CDR3, as DNA: TGTGCCAGCAGAACTGGGCCTCCTAACTATGGCTACACCTTC. Translated: CASRTGPPNYGYTF. V and J are TRBV28 and TRBJ1-2, with D hard to call. CDR3 length equals 14 residues. CDR1 is MDHEN and CDR2 is SYDVKM in the germline V gene. Deletions cut 6 bases from V and 0 bases from J, with 11 bases between.

The chain carries TRBV19 and TRBJ2-7; D might be TRBD2 (6 bases). CDR3 length: 15 amino acids. The germline V gene encodes CDR1 LNHDA and CDR2 SQIVND (reference sequence). V was cut by 1 base and J by 3 bases, with 13 bases left in between. The CDR3 bases are TGTGCCAGTAGTATAGGAGGAGGGACCCACTACGAGCAGTACTTC. It codes for CASSIGGGTHYEQYF.

This clone is a singleton in its sample. The V gene is TRBV19, the J gene TRBJ1-2; D not resolved. There are 15 residues in the CDR3. V was pared by 5 bases and J by 6 bases, with 19 bases between. Germline assignment: CDR1 LNHDA and CDR2 SQIVND (reference sequence). The CDR3 coding sequence is TGTGCCAGTAGTCATAGGTCGGGGAACGGGGATGGCTACACCTTC. Amino acids: CASSHRSGNGDGYTF.

The chain employs TRBV19 and TRBJ1-1; D possibly corresponds to TRBD1 (6 bases). V shed 6 bases and J shed 3 bases, with 11 bases lying between them. Germline lookup yields CDR1 LNHDA and CDR2 SQIVND (reference sequence). This CDR3 is built from 13 residues. The CDR3 DNA reads as TGTGCCAGTAGAACGGACAGTGACACTGAAGCTTTCTTT. Translating it yields CASRTDSDTEAFF. Full variable domain (outside the CDR3, taken from reference TRBV19 and TRBJ1-1): DGGITQSPKYLFRKEGQNVTLSCEQNLNHDAMYWYRQDPGQGLRLIYYSQIVNDFQKGDIAEGYSVSREKKESFPLTVTSAQKNPTAFYLCASRTDSDTEAFFGQGTRLTVV.

This chain connects TRBV7-2 to TRBJ2-5; no definite D call. Germline CDR1 is SGHTA and CDR2 is FQGNSA. The germline V and J ends were trimmed by 1 base and 2 bases, with 5 bases remaining between them. The CDR3 loop spans 13 amino acids. The CDR3 loop is CASSLELQETQYF. DNA for the CDR3: TGTGCCAGCAGCTTAGAACTTCAAGAGACCCAGTACTTC.

This chain connects TRBV18 to TRBJ2-7; D ambiguous. V gave up 3 bases and J gave up 1 base, with 7 bases separating them. Germline loops: CDR1 KGHSH, CDR2 LQKENI. This CDR3 region has 13 residues. The CDR3 nucleotides are TGTGCCAGCTCACCTCGTCAGTCCTACGAGCAGTACTTC. Its translation is CASSPRQSYEQYF.

A few counts support this clone. The gene calls are TRBV4-1 and TRBJ1-6, with D unclear. Germline CDR1 MGHRA, CDR2 YSYEKL. The V and J ends lost 0 bases and 0 bases respectively, with 9 bases between them. The CDR3 has 17 amino acids. CDR3 sequence: CASSQEFTSSYNSPLHF. The CDR3 bases are TGCGCCAGCAGCCAAGAGTTTACCAGCTCCTATAATTCACCCCTCCACTTT.

The J gene is TRBJ2-7, the V gene TRBV6-6; 9 bases are a match to TRBD1. Germline V lookup: CDR1 MNHNY, CDR2 SVGAGI (reference sequence). This CDR3 has 14 amino acids. J was trimmed by 3 bases and V by 8 bases; bases with no gene match: 8. The CDR3 here is CASELAGQGYEQYF. DNA for the CDR3: TGTGCCAGCGAATTGGCGGGACAGGGCTACGAGCAGTACTTC.

This clone was counted once. The chain uses TRBV2 and TRBJ2-5; D is perhaps TRBD1 or TRBD2 (7 bases each). V gave up 10 bases and J gave up 2 bases, with 11 bases separating them. This CDR3 comprises 12 residues. CDR1 and CDR2 from the germline V gene are SNHLY and FYNNEI. The CDR3 protein is CATRGGQETQYF. DNA for the CDR3: TGTGCCACCAGGGGGGGGCAAGAGACCCAGTACTTC.

The V and J genes are TRBV4-1 and TRBJ1-1, with 8 positions matching TRBD1. The CDR3 sequence is 16 residues long. Germline lookup yields CDR1 MGHRA and CDR2 YSYEKL. The J segment lost 4 bases and the V segment lost 1 base, leaving 8 bases of the junction unmatched. The CDR3 sequence is CASSQGWARGPTEAFF. The CDR3 coding sequence is TGCGCCAGCAGCCAAGGATGGGCCAGGGGGCCCACTGAAGCTTTCTTT.

The rearrangement joins TRBV5-5 to TRBJ1-4, with D perhaps matching TRBD1 (5 bases). Trimming took 4 bases from V and 8 from J, leaving 12 bases between them. CDR1 and CDR2 (germline): SGHKS, YYEKEE (reference sequence). The CDR3 has 13 amino acids. DNA for the CDR3: TGTGCCAGCAGCGCCCTTCCAGGGGAAAAACTGTTTTTT. Protein product: CASSALPGEKLFF. Variable domain in full (rest from reference TRBV5-5 and TRBJ1-4): DAGVTQSPTHLIKTRGQQVTLRCSPISGHKSVSWYQQVLGQGPQFIFQYYEKEERGRGNFPDRFSARQFPNYSSELNVNALLLGDSALYLCASSALPGEKLFFGSGTQLSVL.

The chain is built from TRBV3-1 (or the pseudogene TRBV3-2) and TRBJ1-2; D is perhaps TRBD1 (5 bases). This CDR3 is built from 12 residues. Germline-derived CDR1 and CDR2 are LGHDT and YNNKEL (reference sequence). V lost 1 base and J lost 8, with 8 bases in between. The CDR3 here is CASSQVAGGYTF. In DNA, the CDR3 is TGTGCCAGCAGCCAAGTCGCAGGGGGCTACACCTTC.

The chain combines TRBV4-2 with TRBJ1-1, with D uncertain. The CDR3 totals 14 residues. The V end lost 3 bases, the J end lost 1 base, and 9 bases lay between the germline ends. Germline V gene data show CDR1 as LGHNA and CDR2 as YNFKEQ. CDR3 in amino acids: CASSHMEGNTEAFF. CDR3 nucleotides: TGTGCCAGCAGCCATATGGAGGGGAACACTGAAGCTTTCTTT.

The J gene is TRBJ2-7, the V gene TRBV28; TRBD2 matches at 8 bases. The J segment lost 0 bases and the V segment lost 4 bases, leaving 8 bases of the junction unmatched. This CDR3 comprises 16 residues. The germline gives CDR1 MDHEN, CDR2 SYDVKM. CDR3 loop: CASSSPGGASSYEQYF. For the CDR3, the DNA is TGTGCCAGCAGTTCCCCGGGGGGGGCTAGCTCCTACGAGCAGTACTTC.

The gene calls are TRBV6-5 and TRBJ1-1; D is undetermined. Trimming cost V 4 bases and J 5 bases, with 11 bases left between them. Germline CDR1 and CDR2: MNHEY and SVGAGI. The CDR3 is made up of 13 amino acids. CDR3 amino acids: CASSFGLGTEAFF. CDR3 nucleotides: TGTGCCAGCAGTTTCGGACTGGGAACTGAAGCTTTCTTT.

This clone was counted ten times or more. The chain has TRBV2 and TRBJ1-6; TRBD1 matches at 9 bases. Germline loops: CDR1 SNHLY, CDR2 FYNNEI. The V and J ends lost 6 bases and 9 bases, in that order; junction bases with no gene match: 6. The CDR3 sequence is 14 residues long. Written as DNA, the CDR3 is TGTGCCAGCAGACTGGACAGGGGAGGTTCACCCCTCCACTTT. Protein product: CASRLDRGGSPLHF.

The chain is built from TRBV7-8 and TRBJ2-7, with D hard to call. CDR3 length: 14 residues. CDR1 is SGHVS, CDR2 FQNEAQ, per germline. V was clipped by 6 bases and J by 7 bases, with 19 bases between them. CDR3 DNA sequence: TGTGCCAGCAGTTCCGGGTCTCTACTTACTGAGCAGTACTTC. It is translated as CASSSGSLLTEQYF.

This clone is a singleton in its sample. The CDR3: CASSADRAYGYTF. DNA for the CDR3: TGTGCCAGCAGCGCGGACAGGGCCTATGGCTACACCTTC. The chain links TRBV11-2 to TRBJ1-2, with 8 bases aligning to TRBD1. The CDR3 contains 13 residues. Unmatched junction bases numbered 3, after V lost 5 bases and J lost 4 bases. Germline-derived CDR1 and CDR2 are SGHAT and FQNNGV.

This chain uses TRBV7-6 with TRBJ1-1, with D possibly TRBD1 on 6 matching bases. Looked up from germline, CDR1 is SGHVS and CDR2 is FNYEAQ. Trimming took 2 bases from V and 7 from J, leaving 14 bases between them. CDR3 length: 14 residues. The DNA for the CDR3 is TGTGCCAGCAGCTTAAGTAGGACAGCAAATGAAGCTTTCTTT. This codes for CASSLSRTANEAFF.

This clone is medium-sized (0.01 to 0.1%) by share. This chain connects TRBV6-1 to TRBJ2-7; D uncertain. Trimming took 3 bases from V and 3 from J, leaving 12 bases between them. Germline V lookup: CDR1 MNHNS, CDR2 SASEGT. CDR3 length equals 14 residues. The CDR3, as DNA: TGTGCCAGCAGTGATATTGGCAGGTTCTACGAGCAGTACTTC. Translation gives CASSDIGRFYEQYF.

The sample holds one count of this clone. V is TRBV30 and J is TRBJ2-2, with D maybe TRBD2 (5 bases). Looked up from germline, CDR1 is GTSNPN and CDR2 is SVGIG (reference sequence). Trimming left V 0 bases short and J 3 bases short, with 11 bases between. CDR3 length equals 15 residues. This CDR3 is CAWSVRTGYTGELFF. In DNA form, the CDR3 reads TGTGCCTGGAGTGTACGAACGGGGTACACCGGGGAGCTGTTTTTT.

This clone was observed a few times. The chain couples TRBV5-4 to TRBJ2-7, with a possible D match to TRBD1 (5 bases). CDR1 is SGHNT, CDR2 YYREEE, per germline (reference sequence). V lost 2 bases and J 2 bases, leaving 11 bases between the germline ends. The CDR3 runs 14 residues. Written as DNA, the CDR3 is TGTGCCAGCAGCTTCACAGGTGTTCCCTACGAGCAGTACTTC. It codes for CASSFTGVPYEQYF.

The chain links TRBV5-6 to TRBJ1-2; the D is unclear. Trimming stripped 0 bases from V and 5 bases from J, with 8 bases between. Looked up from germline, CDR1 is SGHDT and CDR2 is YYEEEE. This CDR3 has 13 amino acids. This chain's CDR3 is CASSLDQEYGYTF. Written as DNA, the CDR3 is TGTGCCAGCAGCTTGGATCAGGAATATGGCTACACCTTC.